This T cell receptor (beta chain) was found in a study of cytomegalovirus exposure and HLA in healthy donors. Both 60 Vbeta primers and 13 Jbeta primers went into the PCR. Some clones are missing from TCRdb's copy, which holds only in-frame ones; the method was immunoSEQ multiplex PCR. The sample lists fewer than 250,000 clones, around four fifths occurring once. This clone has more than one count but fewer than ten. This sequence originates from a woman aged 40 to 50 in good health and CMV-seronegative. The sample was PBMCs.

CDR3: CASSQQGARGSGANVLTF. In DNA form, the CDR3 reads TGTGCCAGCAGCCAACAGGGGGCGCGGGGCTCTGGGGCCAACGTCCTGACTTTC. The rearrangement links TRBV7-8 to TRBJ2-6; TRBD1 agrees at 9 bases. Trimming removed 5 bases from V and 0 bases from J; junction bases left unmatched: 8. Germline V gene lookup returns CDR1 SGHVS and CDR2 FQNEAQ. The CDR3 spans 18 residues.